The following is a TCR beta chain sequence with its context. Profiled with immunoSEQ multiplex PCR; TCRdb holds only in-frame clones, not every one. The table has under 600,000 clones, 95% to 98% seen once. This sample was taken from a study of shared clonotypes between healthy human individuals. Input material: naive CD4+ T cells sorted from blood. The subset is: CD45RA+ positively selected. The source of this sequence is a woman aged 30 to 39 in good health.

The CDR3 protein is CASSPRPRDRILDEQYF. The CDR3 DNA is TGCGCCAGCAGCCCCCGGCCCCGGGACCGGATTTTGGACGAGCAGTACTTC. The chain employs TRBV4-1 and TRBJ2-7, with D possibly called TRBD1 or TRBD2 (5 bases each). Deletions cut 4 bases from V and 5 bases from J, with 24 bases between. The CDR3 runs to 17 residues. Germline assignment: CDR1 MGHRA and CDR2 YSYEKL.